The T cell receptor (beta chain) under discussion was sequenced for a study of cytomegalovirus exposure and HLA in healthy donors. Overall study findings and caveats: In vitro confirmation showed three CMV-associated chains to be CMV antigen specific. The tendency of first-cohort TCR clusters to co-occur in the approximately 110 validation repertoires was the finding of a later analysis. Among TCR sequences, most were rare, though some public TCRs appeared in many donors.

The data were produced by immunoSEQ multiplex PCR, yet TCRdb's version contains in-frame clones alone and is incomplete. The sample has 75,000 to 90,000 clones, 85% to 95% seen once. Separation from the approximately 660-subject first cohort characterized the roughly 130-subject validation cohort, to which the donors belonged. Turning to this clone: Its antigen remains unidentified.

The V and J ends lost 1 base and 0 bases respectively, with 8 bases between them. The CDR3 length is 15 residues. CDR1 SGDLS and CDR2 YYNGEE come from the germline V gene. The V call is TRBV9, the J call TRBJ2-1; TRBD2 is a possible D gene (6 bases). Sequencing input: PBMCs. The sequence was obtained from a woman aged 18-35 years in good health and CMV-seronegative. The CDR3 DNA reads TGTGCCAGCAGCGTAATGGGACTCTCCTACAATGAGCAGTTCTTC. Protein: CASSVMGLSYNEQFF.